These T cell receptor beta chains were read from a single sample in a study of response to subunit inactivated influenza vaccine. TCRdb reprocessed the RT-PCR reads with MiXCR, giving one entry per CDR3 protein. The sample yields hundreds of thousands of distinct CDR3 sequences, less than 10% seen once. The specimen comprised PBMCs from blood, sampled around 25 months after vaccination. These receptors were taken from a man aged 50 to 75 who received an inactivated influenza vaccine. Both conserved end residues are part of each CDR3. Fields, in order: V gene, D gene, J gene, clone size, CDR3 protein, CDR3 DNA. The D gene is left open where the match is weak. Clone size is shown for a subset of rows, as once, few, many or a class of expanded clone.

>TRBV12-3/TRBV12-4|TRBD2|TRBJ2-3|many
CASSLSAGGTDTQYF
TGTGCCAGCAGTTTATCAGCGGGGGGCACAGATACGCAGTATTTT
>TRBV5-1|NA|TRBJ2-2|NA
CASSFLAGPFNTGELFF
TGCGCCAGCAGCTTCTTAGCCGGTCCCTTTAACACCGGGGAGCTGTTTTTT
>TRBV6-1|NA|TRBJ1-2|few
CASAVGKSNYGYTF
TGTGCCAGCGCGGTTGGGAAGTCTAACTATGGCTACACCTTC
>TRBV24-1|NA|TRBJ2-1|few
CATSDPTGHNEQFF
TGTGCCACCAGTGACCCGACAGGACACAATGAGCAGTTCTTC
>TRBV20-1|TRBD1|TRBJ2-5|NA
CSAPGQGAPLRETQYF
TGCAGTGCTCCGGGACAGGGAGCTCCCCTAAGAGAGACCCAGTACTTC
>TRBV6-1|NA|TRBJ2-3|NA
CASSGWRGPTPDTQYF
TGTGCCAGCAGTGGATGGCGGGGACCTACCCCGGATACGCAGTATTTT
>TRBV4-3|NA|TRBJ1-2|NA
CASSQAQGDGYTF
TGCGCCAGCAGCCAAGCACAGGGTGATGGCTACACCTTC
>TRBV12-3/TRBV12-4|NA|TRBJ1-2|NA
CASSGVGFGGYTF
TGTGCCAGCAGTGGGGTCGGGTTCGGCGGCTACACCTTC
>TRBV7-9|NA|TRBJ2-6|NA
CASSSYLRGANVLTF
TGTGCCAGCAGCTCCTACCTTAGGGGGGCCAACGTCCTGACTTTC
>TRBV20-1|NA|TRBJ2-1|few
CSARDGKGGREQFF
TGCAGTGCTAGAGATGGGAAAGGGGGGAGGGAGCAGTTCTTC
>TRBV4-3|NA|TRBJ2-4|NA
CASSQDLGGIQYF
TGCGCCAGCAGCCAAGATCTGGGGGGCATTCAGTACTTC
>TRBV12-3/TRBV12-4|NA|TRBJ2-3|few
CASSLGVTGNTQYF
TGTGCCAGCAGTTTAGGGGTTACAGGGAATACGCAGTATTTT
>TRBV12-3/TRBV12-4|NA|TRBJ1-6|few
CASSSRNSPLHF
TGTGCCAGCAGTTCCAGGAATTCACCCCTCCACTTT
>TRBV5-1|TRBD1|TRBJ1-4|many
CASSPRTGGNEKLFF
TGCGCCAGCAGCCCGCGGACAGGGGGTAATGAAAAACTGTTTTTT
>TRBV6-1|TRBD1|TRBJ2-7|many
CASSESRQGIYEQYF
TGTGCCAGCAGTGAATCTCGACAGGGAATTTACGAGCAGTACTTC
>TRBV7-9|TRBD1|TRBJ2-3|many
CASSLGQTDTQYF
TGTGCCAGCAGCTTGGGACAGACAGATACGCAGTATTTT
>TRBV6-1|NA|TRBJ2-5|NA
CASSELRLGHQETQYF
TGTGCCAGCAGTGAATTAAGACTGGGACACCAAGAGACCCAGTACTTC
>TRBV19|NA|TRBJ1-1|NA
CASKVDGSLTEAFF
TGTGCCAGTAAGGTTGACGGTTCCCTGACTGAAGCTTTCTTT
>TRBV4-2|NA|TRBJ1-2|NA
CASSQEVGTAYGYTF
TGTGCCAGCAGCCAAGAAGTTGGGACGGCCTATGGCTACACCTTC
>TRBV6-2/TRBV6-3|NA|TRBJ2-7|NA
CASSQWGTYEQYF
TGTGCCAGCAGTCAATGGGGAACCTACGAGCAGTACTTC
>TRBV6-1|NA|TRBJ2-3|many
CASQRQHTDTQYF
TGTGCCAGCCAGCGGCAGCACACAGATACGCAGTATTTT
>TRBV7-8|NA|TRBJ2-5|few
CASSRPLRETQYF
TGTGCCAGCAGCAGACCATTAAGAGAGACCCAGTACTTC
>TRBV12-3/TRBV12-4|NA|TRBJ2-3|many
CASSQPTSSPDTQYF
TGTGCCAGCAGTCAACCAACTAGCAGTCCAGATACGCAGTATTTT
>TRBV19|NA|TRBJ2-1|NA
CASSRRDLYNEQFF
TGTGCCAGTAGTCGCCGGGACCTCTACAATGAGCAGTTCTTC
>TRBV4-1|NA|TRBJ1-3|many
CASSQGVSSGNTIYF
TGCGCCAGCAGCCAAGGTGTTAGCTCTGGAAACACCATATATTTT